A selection of T cell receptor beta chains follows, all from one sample in a study of OX40 agonist ivuxolimab in advanced cancers. Profiled with immunoSEQ multiplex PCR; TCRdb holds only in-frame clones, not every one. The sample yields some 65,000 clones, over 60% seen once. This material consisted of CD4+ or CD8+ T cells sorted from blood, taken in a trial of the OX40 agonist ivuxolimab. The receptors here all came from an adult with an advanced solid tumor such as melanoma, head and neck, liver or kidney cancer. Each CDR3 is given without its conserved first and last residue. The order of the fields is J gene, V gene, clone size, CDR3 protein. Clone sizes are given selectively: once, few, many, or a class where the clone is expanded.

J gene: TRBJ2-1; V gene: TRBV7-9; clone size: once; CDR3 protein: ASSEWYEQF
J gene: TRBJ1-2; V gene: TRBV7-9; clone size: few; CDR3 protein: ASRRDPTSGYT
J gene: TRBJ2-2; V gene: TRBV4-2; clone size: NA; CDR3 protein: ASSHELNTGELF
J gene: TRBJ2-7; V gene: TRBV5-6; clone size: NA; CDR3 protein: ASSLVGGQGRYPYEQY
J gene: TRBJ2-3; V gene: TRBV7-2; clone size: NA; CDR3 protein: ASSFGQLSSDTQY
J gene: TRBJ1-1; V gene: TRBV5-1; clone size: NA; CDR3 protein: ASSREARTEAF
J gene: TRBJ2-7; V gene: TRBV19; clone size: NA; CDR3 protein: ASSIGLAVYEQY
J gene: TRBJ2-7; V gene: TRBV5-1; clone size: NA; CDR3 protein: ASSLESGGSYEQY
J gene: TRBJ2-1; V gene: TRBV19; clone size: few; CDR3 protein: ATARGEGDGYEQF
J gene: TRBJ2-5; V gene: TRBV19; clone size: NA; CDR3 protein: ASSIARGWETQY
J gene: TRBJ2-5; V gene: TRBV18; clone size: NA; CDR3 protein: ASSPEGVGETQY
J gene: TRBJ1-2; V gene: TRBV19; clone size: many; CDR3 protein: ASSIAGAGYGYT
J gene: TRBJ1-2; V gene: TRBV7-2; clone size: few; CDR3 protein: ASSTRQGVRYGYT
J gene: TRBJ2-5; V gene: TRBV7-7; clone size: once; CDR3 protein: ASSLSSTQETQY
J gene: TRBJ2-3; V gene: TRBV6-6; clone size: NA; CDR3 protein: ASEGGPPSDTQY
J gene: TRBJ1-2; V gene: TRBV6-1; clone size: NA; CDR3 protein: ASRATGDYYGYT
J gene: TRBJ2-1; V gene: TRBV7-9; clone size: NA; CDR3 protein: ASSVSRSAPYNEQF
J gene: TRBJ1-2; V gene: TRBV5-4; clone size: NA; CDR3 protein: ASSPNNYGYT
J gene: TRBJ2-1; V gene: TRBV9; clone size: NA; CDR3 protein: ASSVSSGDYNEQF
J gene: TRBJ1-5; V gene: TRBV7-7; clone size: once; CDR3 protein: ASSTGTNQPQH
J gene: TRBJ2-1; V gene: TRBV2; clone size: NA; CDR3 protein: ASSEPGLVLTNEQF
J gene: TRBJ2-7; V gene: TRBV11-2; clone size: NA; CDR3 protein: ASSLLLGQGSEQY
J gene: TRBJ2-2; V gene: TRBV5-4; clone size: few; CDR3 protein: ASSLVVGRANTGELF
J gene: TRBJ2-1; V gene: TRBV5-1; clone size: NA; CDR3 protein: ASSLGDRANEQF
J gene: TRBJ2-4; V gene: TRBV11-2; clone size: NA; CDR3 protein: ASSLDTRTRVRVEY
J gene: TRBJ2-3; V gene: TRBV7-9; clone size: NA; CDR3 protein: ASSPRLYGTDTQY
J gene: TRBJ1-2; V gene: TRBV12-5; clone size: NA; CDR3 protein: ASGLVHDWGQEYGGYT
J gene: TRBJ2-3; V gene: TRBV6-1; clone size: NA; CDR3 protein: ASSEGRGGTDTQY
J gene: TRBJ2-7; V gene: TRBV11-3; clone size: NA; CDR3 protein: ASSLEGRNEQY
J gene: TRBJ2-1; V gene: TRBV18; clone size: NA; CDR3 protein: ASSPPLAGGYNEQF
J gene: TRBJ2-7; V gene: TRBV12-1; clone size: NA; CDR3 protein: ASSHEFNFPGLRFTYEQY
J gene: TRBJ2-1; V gene: TRBV7-6; clone size: NA; CDR3 protein: ASNIGGSASYNEQF
J gene: TRBJ2-3; V gene: TRBV10-2; clone size: NA; CDR3 protein: ASSESTTEDTQY
J gene: TRBJ2-2; V gene: TRBV19; clone size: NA; CDR3 protein: ASSVEAGANTGELF
J gene: TRBJ1-5; V gene: TRBV21-1; clone size: NA; CDR3 protein: ASSNCACRNQPQH
J gene: TRBJ2-3; V gene: TRBV2; clone size: NA; CDR3 protein: ASSEGADTDTQY
J gene: TRBJ2-1; V gene: TRBV7-9; clone size: NA; CDR3 protein: ASSLGLDNEQF
J gene: TRBJ2-7; V gene: TRBV20-1; clone size: NA; CDR3 protein: SARTSYEQY
J gene: TRBJ2-1; V gene: TRBV6-5; clone size: NA; CDR3 protein: ASSYSGGGSYNEQF
J gene: TRBJ2-1; V gene: TRBV21-1; clone size: few; CDR3 protein: ASSNTTGFNEQF
J gene: TRBJ2-7; V gene: TRBV28; clone size: NA; CDR3 protein: ASSPPPGMGGYEQY